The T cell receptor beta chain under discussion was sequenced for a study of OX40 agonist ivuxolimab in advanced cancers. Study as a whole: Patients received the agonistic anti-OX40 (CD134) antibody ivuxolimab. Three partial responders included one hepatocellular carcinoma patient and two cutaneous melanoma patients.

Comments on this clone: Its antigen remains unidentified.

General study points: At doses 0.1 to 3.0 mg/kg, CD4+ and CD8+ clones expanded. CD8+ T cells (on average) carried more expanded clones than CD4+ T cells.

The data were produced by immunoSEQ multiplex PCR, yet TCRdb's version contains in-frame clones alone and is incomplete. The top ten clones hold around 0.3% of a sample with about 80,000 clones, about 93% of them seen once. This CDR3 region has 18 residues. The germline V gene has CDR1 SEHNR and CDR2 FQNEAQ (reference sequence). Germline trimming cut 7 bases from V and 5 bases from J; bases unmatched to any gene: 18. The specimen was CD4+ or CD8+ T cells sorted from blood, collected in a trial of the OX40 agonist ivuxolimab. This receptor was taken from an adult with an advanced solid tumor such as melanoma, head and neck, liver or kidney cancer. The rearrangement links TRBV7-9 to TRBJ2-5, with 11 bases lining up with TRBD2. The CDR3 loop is CASTSGRASGGLRETQYF. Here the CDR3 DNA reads TGTGCCAGCACCTCGGGGCGGGCTAGCGGGGGGCTCCGGGAGACCCAGTACTTC.